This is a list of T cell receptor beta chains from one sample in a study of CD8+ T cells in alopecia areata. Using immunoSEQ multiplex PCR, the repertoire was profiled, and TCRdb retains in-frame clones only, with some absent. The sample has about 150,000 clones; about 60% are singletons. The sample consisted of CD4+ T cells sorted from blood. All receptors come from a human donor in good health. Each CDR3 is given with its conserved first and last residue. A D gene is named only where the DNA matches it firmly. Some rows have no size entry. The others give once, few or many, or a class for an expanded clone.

CASSITRGYEQYF	TGTGCCAGCAGCATAACTAGGGGCTACGAGCAGTACTTC	TRBJ2-7	NA	NA	TRBV13
CASSLQINQPQHF	TGTGCCAGCAGTTTACAGATCAATCAGCCCCAGCATTTT	TRBJ1-5	NA	NA	TRBV27
CASSGRGRTNTEAFF	TGCGCCAGCAGTGGTCGGGGCCGTACGAACACTGAAGCTTTCTTT	TRBJ1-1	NA	few	TRBV5-1
CASSLGTSGSREQFF	TGCGCCAGCAGCTTGGGAACTAGCGGGAGTCGCGAGCAGTTCTTC	TRBJ2-1	TRBD2	NA	TRBV5-1
CASSSQGPGGYTF	TGTGCCAGCAGTTCGCAGGGGCCGGGAGGCTACACCTTC	TRBJ1-2	NA	NA	TRBV27
CASRGTSGRWSDTQYF	TGTGCCAGCAGGGGGACTAGCGGGAGATGGTCAGATACGCAGTATTTT	TRBJ2-3	TRBD2	NA	TRBV2
CASSAYSGLAGSNTDTQYF	TGTGCCAGCAGTGCCTACTCCGGACTAGCGGGTAGCAACACAGATACGCAGTATTTT	TRBJ2-3	TRBD2	few	TRBV2
CASSLVRLAGVTGELFF	TGTGCCAGCAGCTTAGTGCGGCTAGCGGGAGTTACCGGGGAGCTGTTTTTT	TRBJ2-2	TRBD2	NA	TRBV7-2
CATSRTGGPDTQYF	TGTGCCACAAGTAGGACAGGGGGACCAGATACGCAGTATTTT	TRBJ2-3	TRBD1	few	TRBV19
CASSSGQGFGGANVLTF	TGCGCCAGCAGCTCTGGACAGGGTTTCGGCGGGGCCAACGTCCTGACTTTC	TRBJ2-6	TRBD1	NA	TRBV5-1
CSVGRGRSSYEQYF	TGCAGCGTTGGTCGAGGACGGTCCTCCTACGAGCAGTACTTC	TRBJ2-7	NA	once	TRBV29-1
CASSLGSAEKLFF	TGCGCCAGCAGTTTGGGATCCGCTGAAAAACTGTTTTTT	TRBJ1-4	NA	NA	TRBV5-1
CAISGVGGVETQYF	TGTGCCATCAGCGGTGTAGGGGGCGTAGAGACCCAGTACTTC	TRBJ2-5	TRBD1	NA	TRBV10-3
CASGTTGFGMNTEAFF	TGTGCTAGTGGAACAACAGGGTTTGGGATGAACACTGAAGCTTTCTTT	TRBJ1-1	NA	few	TRBV12-5
CASSVGPSGDPYNEQFF	TGTGCCAGCAGCGTAGGGCCCTCAGGGGACCCCTACAATGAGCAGTTCTTC	TRBJ2-1	NA	NA	TRBV9
CASSLSASSYNEQFF	TGTGCCAGCAGCTTAAGCGCGAGCTCCTACAATGAGCAGTTCTTC	TRBJ2-1	NA	few	TRBV7-3
CATSRPEQRGSSNNEQFF	TGTGCCACCAGCAGACCAGAACAGCGGGGTAGCAGTAACAATGAGCAGTTCTTC	TRBJ2-1	TRBD2	NA	TRBV15